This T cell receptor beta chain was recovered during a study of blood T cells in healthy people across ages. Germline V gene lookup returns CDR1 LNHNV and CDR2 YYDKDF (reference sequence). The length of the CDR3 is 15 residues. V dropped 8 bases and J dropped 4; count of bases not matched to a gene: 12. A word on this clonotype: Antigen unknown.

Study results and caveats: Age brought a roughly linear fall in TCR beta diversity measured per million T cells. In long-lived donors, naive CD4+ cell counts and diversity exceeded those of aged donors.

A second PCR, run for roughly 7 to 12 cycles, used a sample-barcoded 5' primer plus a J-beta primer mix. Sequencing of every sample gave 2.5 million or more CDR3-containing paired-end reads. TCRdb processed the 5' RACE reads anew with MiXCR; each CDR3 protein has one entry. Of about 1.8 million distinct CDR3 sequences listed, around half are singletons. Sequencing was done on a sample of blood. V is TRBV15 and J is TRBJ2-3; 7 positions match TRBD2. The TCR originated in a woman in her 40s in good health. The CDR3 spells CATERLGRAADTQYF. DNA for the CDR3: TGTGCCACCGAGCGTCTGGGGAGGGCCGCAGATACGCAGTATTTT.